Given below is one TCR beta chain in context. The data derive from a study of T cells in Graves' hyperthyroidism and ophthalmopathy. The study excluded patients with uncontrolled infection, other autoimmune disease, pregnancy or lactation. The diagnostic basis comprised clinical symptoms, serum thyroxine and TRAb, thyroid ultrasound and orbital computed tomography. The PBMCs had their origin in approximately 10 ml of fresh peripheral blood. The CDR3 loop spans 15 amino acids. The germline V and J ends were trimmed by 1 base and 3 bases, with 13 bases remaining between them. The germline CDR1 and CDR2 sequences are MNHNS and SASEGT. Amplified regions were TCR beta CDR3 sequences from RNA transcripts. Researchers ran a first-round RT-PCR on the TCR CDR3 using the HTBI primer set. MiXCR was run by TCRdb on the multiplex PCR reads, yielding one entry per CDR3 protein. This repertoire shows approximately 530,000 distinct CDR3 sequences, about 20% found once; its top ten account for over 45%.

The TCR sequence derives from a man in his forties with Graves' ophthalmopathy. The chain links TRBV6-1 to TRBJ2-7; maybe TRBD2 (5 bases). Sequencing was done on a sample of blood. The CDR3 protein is CASSEVSRRIYEQYF. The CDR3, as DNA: TGTGCCAGCAGTGAAGTGTCCAGGAGGATCTACGAGCAGTACTTC.